A single sample gave rise to the 18 T cell receptor beta chains below, sequenced in a study of early T cells in non-severe SARS-CoV-2 infection. TCRdb itself ran the 5' RACE reads through MiXCR, one entry per CDR3 protein. The sample shows about 53,000 distinct CDR3 sequences, around 12% of them seen only once. The sample here was whole blood, taken at baseline. These receptors all come from an adult who was a healthcare worker with PCR-confirmed SARS-CoV-2 infection or an uninfected control (not recorded which).

This clonotype was counted at least ten times. The J gene is TRBJ2-6, the V gene TRBV10-3, with D hard to call. The CDR3 length is 18 residues. The germline V gene has CDR1 ENHRY and CDR2 SYGVKD. The V gene lost 5 bases and the J gene lost 0 bases, with 17 bases spanning the gap. The CDR3 region has the DNA TGTGCCATCAGTCGGACCCACACGCACTACTCTGGGGCCAACGTCCTGACTTTC. Translation gives CAISRTHTHYSGANVLTF.

In this sample, this clonotype turned up a few times. V and J are TRBV7-2 and TRBJ2-3, with D perhaps assigned TRBD1 or TRBD2 (6 bases each). Between the trimmed V and J ends, which lost 2 bases and 0 bases, there was a span of 9 bases. The CDR3 has 15 residues. The germline V gene encodes CDR1 SGHTA and CDR2 FQGNSA. The CDR3 DNA reads as TGTGCCAGCAGCTTAAGGGGGGCCAGCACAGATACGCAGTATTTT. This sequence encodes CASSLRGASTDTQYF.

A few counts support this clonotype. This chain uses TRBV11-3 with TRBJ2-5; weak D call: TRBD2 (5 bases). Germline V CDR1 and CDR2: SGHNT, YENEEA. Deletions cut 8 bases from V and 5 bases from J, with 9 bases between. The CDR3 has 11 amino acids. The DNA for the CDR3 is TGTGCCAGCGGAAGAGGGGAGACCCAGTACTTC. Encoded protein: CASGRGETQYF.

The rearrangement uses TRBV7-9 and TRBJ2-1; D gene ambiguous. The CDR3 has 16 amino acids. V shed 5 bases and J shed 0 bases, with 14 bases lying between them. The germline gives CDR1 SEHNR, CDR2 FQNEAQ (reference sequence). The CDR3 coding sequence is TGTGCCAGCAGCCCCGTGACCACCAGCTCCTACAATGAGCAGTTCTTC. Protein sequence: CASSPVTTSSYNEQFF.

The J gene is TRBJ1-5, the V gene TRBV15; maybe TRBD1 (5 bases). The germline CDR1 and CDR2 sequences are LNHNV and YYDKDF (reference sequence). The CDR3 contains 17 residues. Trimming stripped 0 bases from V and 7 bases from J, with 19 bases between. CDR3 in amino acids: CATSRDFIAPGDQPQHF. The CDR3 coding sequence is TGTGCCACCAGCAGAGATTTCATCGCTCCGGGGGACCAGCCCCAGCATTTT.

This sequence joins TRBV3-1 and TRBJ2-6; 7 positions agree with TRBD1. Germline V CDR1 and CDR2: LGHDT, YNNKEL (reference sequence). The V segment lost 3 bases and the J segment 0 bases; nucleotides outside the gene matches: 14. This CDR3 contains 20 residues. The CDR3: CASSHLPRQGRSSGANVLTF. CDR3 bases: TGTGCCAGCAGCCATCTCCCTAGACAGGGACGAAGCTCTGGGGCCAACGTCCTGACTTTC. Combining the CDR3 with reference TRBV3-1 and TRBJ2-6 gives the whole variable domain DTAVSQTPKYLVTQMGNDKSIKCEQNLGHDTMYWYKQDSKKFLKIMFSYNNKELIINETVPNRFSPKSPDKAHLNLHINSLELGDSAVYFCASSHLPRQGRSSGANVLTFGAGSRLTVL.

V usage is TRBV7-9 and J usage is TRBJ2-1; D call uncertain. The CDR3 sequence is 16 residues long. V lost 5 bases, J lost 0 bases, and 14 bases lay in between. From germline, CDR1 is SEHNR and CDR2 FQNEAQ (reference sequence). The CDR3: CASSPSPGPSYNEQFF. The CDR3 DNA follows: TGTGCCAGCAGCCCCTCGCCGGGTCCCTCCTACAATGAGCAGTTCTTC.

Only a few counts were recorded for this clonotype. V gene TRBV12-3 or TRBV12-4 combines with J gene TRBJ2-4; D gene ambiguous. The CDR3 extends over 12 amino acids. V dropped 6 bases and J dropped 6 bases, with 9 bases sitting between them. CDR3 region: CASSALGNIQYF. CDR3 sequence (DNA): TGTGCCAGCAGCGCCCTTGGAAACATTCAGTACTTC.

The chain couples TRBV5-1 to TRBJ2-1, with 10 nucleotides matching TRBD2. The V gene's germline CDR1 is SGHRS and CDR2 YFSETQ. The CDR3 consists of 16 residues. The V gene end was trimmed by 1 base and the J gene end by 4 bases; junction bases not matched to a gene: 5. CDR3 coding DNA: TGCGCCAGCAGCTTGAGTAGCGGGAGGTCGTACAATGAGCAGTTCTTC. It yields the protein CASSLSSGRSYNEQFF.

The chain is built from TRBV28 and TRBJ1-5; no clear D gene. Trimming shortened V by 2 bases and J by 3 bases, and 11 bases separated the two germline ends. Per germline, CDR1 MDHEN and CDR2 SYDVKM. The CDR3 spans 15 residues. DNA of the CDR3: TGTGCCAGCAGTTTACAGGACGGAATCAATCAGCCCCAGCATTTT. Amino acid sequence: CASSLQDGINQPQHF.

Sample share makes this clonotype medium-sized. The chain joins TRBV11-2 to TRBJ2-1; 10 nucleotides align to TRBD2. The CDR3 runs to 12 residues. Trimming cost V 1 base and J 14 bases; bases outside gene matches: 2. The germline V gene encodes CDR1 SGHAT and CDR2 FQNNGV. CDR3 protein: CASSLGLAGEFF. The CDR3 DNA follows: TGTGCCAGCAGCTTAGGGCTAGCGGGGGAGTTCTTC.

The V call is TRBV6-2 or TRBV6-3, the J call TRBJ2-7; 13 nucleotides match TRBD2. CDR3 length: 17 residues. V shed 0 bases and J 2 bases; nucleotides not matched to a gene: 4. CDR1 and CDR2 from the germline V gene are MNHEY and SVGEGT. The CDR3 loop reads CASSYSSLAGGTYEQYF. The CDR3 DNA reads as TGTGCCAGCAGTTACTCGTCACTAGCGGGAGGGACCTACGAGCAGTACTTC.

In its sample, this clonotype was seen many times. J is TRBJ2-7 and V is TRBV5-1, with 8 bases matching TRBD2. This CDR3 is built from 14 residues. Germline values: CDR1 SGHRS, CDR2 YFSETQ. Trimming took 2 bases from V and 3 from J; bases not matched to a gene: 4. The CDR3 spells CASSLLAGNYEQYF. The DNA for the CDR3 is TGCGCCAGCAGCTTATTAGCGGGAAACTACGAGCAGTACTTC.

This clonotype has just a few counts. The chain recombines TRBV7-2 with TRBJ2-3, with TRBD2 matching over 8 bases. CDR1 is SGHTA, CDR2 FQGNSA, per germline. Trimming cost V 5 bases and J 6 bases; bases outside gene matches: 13. This CDR3 spans 16 amino acids. Here the CDR3 DNA reads TGTGCCAGCAGCAGCGTAGCGGGATCCCGGGGGGATACGCAGTATTTT. It yields the protein CASSSVAGSRGDTQYF.

The chain uses TRBV28 and TRBJ1-2; a weak D match, TRBD1 (6 bases). Trimming pared 6 bases from V and 4 bases from J, leaving 9 bases between. CDR1 MDHEN and CDR2 SYDVKM come from the germline V gene. The CDR3 is 12 residues long. The CDR3 region is CASSDRSYGYTF. Written as DNA, the CDR3 is TGTGCCAGCAGCGACAGGAGCTATGGCTACACCTTC.

The chain couples TRBV9 to TRBJ2-7, with TRBD2 identical over 7 bases. This CDR3 has 13 residues. Germline V lookup: CDR1 SGDLS, CDR2 YYNGEE. The trim removed 3 bases at V and 6 bases at J, leaving 6 bases unmatched. This CDR3 reads CASSGGGHSEQYF. CDR3 bases: TGTGCCAGCAGCGGGGGAGGGCACAGCGAGCAGTACTTC.

The chain is built from TRBV12-3 or TRBV12-4 and TRBJ2-7, with 7 bases that match TRBD2. The CDR3 extends over 14 amino acids. V was clipped by 7 bases and J by 3 bases; unmatched bases: 9. CDR3 sequence reads: CASTLTSPYYEQYF. CDR3 DNA: TGTGCCAGCACCCTGACTAGCCCCTACTACGAGCAGTACTTC.

The rearrangement uses TRBV12-3 or TRBV12-4 and TRBJ2-1, with a tentative D call TRBD1 (6 bases). The CDR3 has 15 residues. Trimming took off 6 bases at V and 7 bases at J, with 19 bases between the two ends. The CDR3: CASSSLGTFRNEQFF. In DNA, the CDR3 is TGTGCCAGCAGCTCCCTCGGGACATTTCGGAATGAGCAGTTCTTC.